The present T cell receptor beta chain was sequenced within a study of T cell responses to AZD1222 COVID-19 vaccine. Study-level points and caveats: The donor cohort was predominantly white British with a female majority, and clonal diversity may have been underestimated. When two AZD1222 doses had been given, Spike-specific TCR breadth and depth rose. Along spike, vaccine-associated CD4 TCRs were found throughout, with dominance at 160-218 and 743-854.

CDR3 length equals 14 residues. CDR1 is MNHEY, CDR2 SVGAGI, per germline. Unmatched junction bases numbered 3, after V lost 5 bases and J lost 1 base. Measured with immunoSEQ multiplex PCR; TCRdb has only the in-frame clones, and not every one. The repertoire holds some 110,000 clones, with about 90% as singletons. A remark on this clone: Antigen unknown.

The source of this sequence is an adult in good health. The sequencing used peripheral blood, collected on day 0 of AZD1222 vaccination. The rearrangement uses TRBV6-5 and TRBJ2-3; 7 bases fit TRBD2. The CDR3 bases are TGTGCCAGCAGTACGGCGGGGGGCACAGATACGCAGTATTTT. Its protein product is CASSTAGGTDTQYF.